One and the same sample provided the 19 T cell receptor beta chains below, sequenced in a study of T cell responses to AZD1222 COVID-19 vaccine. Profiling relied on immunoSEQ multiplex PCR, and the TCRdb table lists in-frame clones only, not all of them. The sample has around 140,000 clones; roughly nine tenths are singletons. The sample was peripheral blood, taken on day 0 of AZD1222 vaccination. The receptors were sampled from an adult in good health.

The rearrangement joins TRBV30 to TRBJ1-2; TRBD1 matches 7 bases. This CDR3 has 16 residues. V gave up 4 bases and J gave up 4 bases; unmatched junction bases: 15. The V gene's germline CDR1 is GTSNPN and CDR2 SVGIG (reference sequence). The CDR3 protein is CAWTKQGPLHGYGYTF. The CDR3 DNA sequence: TGTGCCTGGACCAAACAGGGGCCCTTACACGGCTATGGCTACACCTTC.

CDR3 DNA sequence: TGTGCCTGGAGTGGGGACAGAGCCTACGAGCAGTACTTC. It encodes CAWSGDRAYEQYF. V is TRBV30 and J is TRBJ2-7, with TRBD1 matching 7 bases. Germline V lookup: CDR1 GTSNPN, CDR2 SVGIG (reference sequence). The V gene end was trimmed by 1 base and the J gene end by 2 bases; junction bases not matched to a gene: 2. CDR3 length: 13 residues.

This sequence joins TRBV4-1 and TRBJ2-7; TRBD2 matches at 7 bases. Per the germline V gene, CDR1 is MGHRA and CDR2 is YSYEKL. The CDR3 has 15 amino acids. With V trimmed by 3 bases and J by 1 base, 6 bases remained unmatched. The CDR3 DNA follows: TGCGCCAGCAGCCAGCCCGGCGGGAGTTCCTACGAGCAGTACTTC. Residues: CASSQPGGSSYEQYF.

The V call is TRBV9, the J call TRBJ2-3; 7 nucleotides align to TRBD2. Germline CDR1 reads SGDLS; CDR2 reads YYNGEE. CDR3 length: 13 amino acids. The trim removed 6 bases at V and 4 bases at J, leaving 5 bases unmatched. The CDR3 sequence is CASTPLAADTQYF. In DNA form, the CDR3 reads TGTGCCAGCACACCTCTAGCGGCAGATACGCAGTATTTT.

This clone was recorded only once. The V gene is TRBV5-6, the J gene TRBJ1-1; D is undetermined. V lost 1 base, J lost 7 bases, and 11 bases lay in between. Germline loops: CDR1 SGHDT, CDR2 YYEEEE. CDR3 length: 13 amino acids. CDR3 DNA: TGTGCCAGCAGCTTGAATAGATGGGGTGAAGCTTTCTTT. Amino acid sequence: CASSLNRWGEAFF.

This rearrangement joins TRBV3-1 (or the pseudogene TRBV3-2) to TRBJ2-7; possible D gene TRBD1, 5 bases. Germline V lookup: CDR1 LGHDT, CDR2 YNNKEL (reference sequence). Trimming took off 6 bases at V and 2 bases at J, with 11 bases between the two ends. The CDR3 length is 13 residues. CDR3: CASRKGVAYEQYF. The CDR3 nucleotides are TGTGCCAGCAGAAAAGGGGTAGCCTACGAGCAGTACTTC.

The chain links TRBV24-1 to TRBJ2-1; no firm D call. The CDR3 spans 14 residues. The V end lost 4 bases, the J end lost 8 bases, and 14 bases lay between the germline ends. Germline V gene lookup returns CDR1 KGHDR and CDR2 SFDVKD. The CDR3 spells CATSDQPVGDEQFF. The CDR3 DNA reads TGTGCCACCAGTGACCAGCCTGTAGGCGATGAGCAGTTCTTC.

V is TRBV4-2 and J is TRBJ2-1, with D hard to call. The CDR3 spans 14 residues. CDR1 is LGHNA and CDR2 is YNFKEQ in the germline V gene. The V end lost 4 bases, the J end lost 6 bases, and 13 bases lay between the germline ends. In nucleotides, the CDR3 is TGTGCCAGCAGCCTAATTGAGGCTACCAATGAGCAGTTCTTC. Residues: CASSLIEATNEQFF.

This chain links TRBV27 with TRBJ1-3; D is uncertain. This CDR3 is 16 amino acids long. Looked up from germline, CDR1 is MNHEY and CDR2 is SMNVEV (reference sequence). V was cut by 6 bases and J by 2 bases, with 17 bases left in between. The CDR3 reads CASSPGRIPAGNTIYF. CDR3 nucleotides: TGTGCCAGCAGCCCAGGAAGGATCCCCGCTGGAAACACCATATATTTT.

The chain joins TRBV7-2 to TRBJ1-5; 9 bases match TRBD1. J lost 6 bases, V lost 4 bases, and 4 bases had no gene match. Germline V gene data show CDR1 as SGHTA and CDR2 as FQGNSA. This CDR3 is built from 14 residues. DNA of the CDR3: TGTGCCAGCAGCTCCGACAGGGGGGGTCAGCCCCAGCATTTT. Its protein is CASSSDRGGQPQHF. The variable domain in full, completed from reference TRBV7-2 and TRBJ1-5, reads GAGVSQSPSNKVTEKGKDVELRCDPISGHTALYWYRQSLGQGLEFLIYFQGNSAPDKSGLPSDRFSAERTGGSVSTLTIQRTQQEDSAVYLCASSSDRGGQPQHFGDGTRLSIL.

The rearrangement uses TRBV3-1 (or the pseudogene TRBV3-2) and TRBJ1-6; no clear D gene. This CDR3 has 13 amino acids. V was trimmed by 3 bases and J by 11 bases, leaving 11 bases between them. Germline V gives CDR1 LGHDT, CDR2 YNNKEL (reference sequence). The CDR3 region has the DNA TGTGCCAGCAGCCATATCCGGGCCCCACCCCTCCACTTT. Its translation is CASSHIRAPPLHF.

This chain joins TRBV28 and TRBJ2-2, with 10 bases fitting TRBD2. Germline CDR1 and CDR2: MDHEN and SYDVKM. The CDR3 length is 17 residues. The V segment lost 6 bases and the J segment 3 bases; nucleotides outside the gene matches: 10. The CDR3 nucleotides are TGTGCCAGCAGCCTCGACCTTACTAGCGGGGACACCGGGGAGCTGTTTTTT. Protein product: CASSLDLTSGDTGELFF. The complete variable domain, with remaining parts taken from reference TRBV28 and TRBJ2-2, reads DVKVTQSSRYLVKRTGEKVFLECVQDMDHENMFWYRQDPGLGLRLIYFSYDVKMKEKGDIPEGYSVSREKKERFSLILESASTNQTSMYLCASSLDLTSGDTGELFFGEGSRLTVL.

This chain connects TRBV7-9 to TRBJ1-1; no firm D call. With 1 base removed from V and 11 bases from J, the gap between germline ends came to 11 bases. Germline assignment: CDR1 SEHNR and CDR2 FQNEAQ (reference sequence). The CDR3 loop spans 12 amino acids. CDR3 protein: CASSLEAGRAFF. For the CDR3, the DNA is TGTGCCAGCAGCTTAGAGGCAGGCAGGGCTTTCTTT.

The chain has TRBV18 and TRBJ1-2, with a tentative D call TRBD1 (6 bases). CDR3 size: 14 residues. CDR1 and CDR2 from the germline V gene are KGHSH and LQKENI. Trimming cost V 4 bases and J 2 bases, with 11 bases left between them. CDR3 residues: CASSLMDRNYGYTF. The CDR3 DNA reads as TGTGCCAGCTCACTGATGGACAGAAACTATGGCTACACCTTC.

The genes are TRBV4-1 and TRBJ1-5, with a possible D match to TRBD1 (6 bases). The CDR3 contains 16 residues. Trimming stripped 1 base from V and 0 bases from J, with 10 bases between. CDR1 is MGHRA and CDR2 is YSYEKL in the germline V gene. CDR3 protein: CASSQGGLTSNQPQHF. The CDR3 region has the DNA TGCGCCAGCAGCCAAGGGGGGCTCACTAGCAATCAGCCCCAGCATTTT.

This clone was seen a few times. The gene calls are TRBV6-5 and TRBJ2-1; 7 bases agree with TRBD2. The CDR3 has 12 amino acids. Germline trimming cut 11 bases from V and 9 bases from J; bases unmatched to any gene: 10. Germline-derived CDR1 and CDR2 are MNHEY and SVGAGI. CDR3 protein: CAVHGGGGEQFF. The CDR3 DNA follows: TGTGCCGTACATGGGGGGGGAGGTGAGCAGTTCTTC.

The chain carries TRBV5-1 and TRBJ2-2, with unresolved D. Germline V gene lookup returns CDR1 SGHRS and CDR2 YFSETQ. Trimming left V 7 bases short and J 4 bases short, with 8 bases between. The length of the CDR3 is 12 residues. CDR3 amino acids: CASLGRTGELFF. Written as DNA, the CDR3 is TGCGCCAGCTTAGGACGCACCGGGGAGCTGTTTTTT.

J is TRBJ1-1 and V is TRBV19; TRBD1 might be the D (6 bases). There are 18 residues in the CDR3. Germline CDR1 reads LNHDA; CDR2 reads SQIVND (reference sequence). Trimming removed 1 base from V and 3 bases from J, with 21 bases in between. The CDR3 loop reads CASSIAGGWVDSYTEAFF. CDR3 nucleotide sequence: TGTGCCAGTAGTATAGCCGGGGGATGGGTGGACAGTTACACTGAAGCTTTCTTT.

CDR3 bases: TGTGCCAGCAATCTTCTCGGGGGTGGGTACAATGAGCAGTTCTTC. It translates to CASNLLGGGYNEQFF. This chain uses TRBV2 with TRBJ2-1, with a tentative D call TRBD2 (6 bases). Trimming stripped 7 bases from V and 4 bases from J, with 17 bases between. The CDR3 has 15 residues. Germline V CDR1 and CDR2: SNHLY, FYNNEI.